These 12 T cell receptor beta chains were sequenced from one sample in a study of T cells in Graves' hyperthyroidism and ophthalmopathy. What was amplified from RNA transcripts were TCR beta CDR3 regions. The HTBI set primed first-round TCR CDR3 RT-PCR. TCRdb re-analysed the multiplex PCR reads in MiXCR, keeping a single row per CDR3 protein. The table records 96,000 or so distinct CDR3 sequences, roughly 56% of them present only once. Sequenced material: blood. These receptors were obtained from a woman aged 35 to 49 with Graves' hyperthyroidism.

This chain joins TRBV5-1 and TRBJ2-5; TRBD2 agrees at 12 bases. The V gene's germline CDR1 is SGHRS and CDR2 YFSETQ. The CDR3 is made up of 15 amino acids. The ends lost 0 bases at V and 4 bases at J; junction bases unmatched: 1. CDR3 amino acids: CASSLASGRGETQYF. The CDR3 bases are TGCGCCAGCAGCTTGGCTAGCGGGAGGGGAGAGACCCAGTACTTC.

This clonotype was detected many times. The chain links TRBV7-3 to TRBJ1-2; possible D gene TRBD1, 5 bases. Germline V gives CDR1 SGHTA, CDR2 FQGTGA. V dropped 4 bases and J dropped 3 bases, with 9 bases sitting between them. There are 13 residues in the CDR3. The CDR3 region is CASSSGDHYGYTF. The CDR3 coding sequence is TGTGCCAGCAGCTCGGGGGACCACTATGGCTACACCTTC.

This chain joins TRBV29-1 and TRBJ1-3; D possibly corresponds to TRBD1 (5 bases). Germline CDR1 is SQVTM and CDR2 is ANQGSEA. V lost 7 bases and J lost 0, with 16 bases in between. The length of the CDR3 is 15 residues. The CDR3 region is CSASPTGRSGNTIYF. In DNA form, the CDR3 reads TGCAGCGCATCTCCCACAGGTCGCTCTGGAAACACCATATATTTT.

This chain connects TRBV2 to TRBJ2-7; D possibly corresponds to TRBD1 (6 bases). Germline CDR1 SNHLY, CDR2 FYNNEI. The CDR3 totals 14 residues. The V end lost 5 bases, the J end lost 3 bases, and 14 bases lay between the germline ends. CDR3 protein: CASSRPQGYYEQYF. Written as DNA, the CDR3 is TGTGCCAGCAGTCGACCTCAGGGGTACTACGAGCAGTACTTC.

Turning to this clonotype: A read error may account for a junction end that differs from germline. The chain recombines TRBV20-1 with TRBJ2-5, with D unresolved. The CDR3 is 11 residues long. Looked up from germline, CDR1 is DFQATT and CDR2 is SNEGSKA (reference sequence). The CDR3 nucleotides are TGCTGTGCCCAGGACCAGGAGACCCAGTACTTC. Translation: CCAQDQETQYF.

This clonotype came up many times. It may be a read error: a sequence one base away is much more abundant. The chain recombines TRBV7-9 with TRBJ2-5, with TRBD1 identical over 7 bases. Germline V lookup: CDR1 SEHNR, CDR2 FQNEAQ (reference sequence). The CDR3 has 13 amino acids. The chain's CDR3 is CASSSTGWETQCF. The CDR3 DNA is TGTGCCAGCAGCTCGACAGGGTGGGAGACCCAGTGCTTC.

The genes are TRBV29-1 and TRBJ2-2; D perhaps matches TRBD2 (5 bases). Germline V gene sequence: CDR1 SQVTM, CDR2 ANQGSEA. V shed 8 bases and J shed 7 bases, with 11 bases lying between them. The CDR3 has 11 residues. The CDR3 spells CSFSAIGELFF. CDR3 in DNA: TGCAGCTTTAGCGCGATCGGGGAGCTGTTTTTT.

This clonotype was detected many times. This rearrangement joins TRBV29-1 to TRBJ1-1, with D perhaps TRBD1 (6 bases). The length of the CDR3 is 14 residues. Deletions cut 8 bases from V and 4 bases from J, with 20 bases between. Germline CDR1 and CDR2: SQVTM and ANQGSEA. The DNA for the CDR3 is TGCAGCATAAACAGGGCGGTTGGGGGCACTGAAGCTTTCTTT. This encodes CSINRAVGGTEAFF.

A word on this clonotype: No DNA is shown, since the ends of the CDR3 on it are uncertain; the CDR3 is the one TCRdb lists. The chain couples TRBV5-1 to TRBJ2-2; TRBD1, the table's D call, lacks a check against the DNA. The CDR3 extends over 23 residues, inclusive of both ends. Germline loops: CDR1 SGHRS, CDR2 YFSETQ. The CDR3 sequence is CASSFEQGVYEQYFGPGTGELFF.

The table lists this clonotype with a count of one. The chain has TRBV7-9 and TRBJ2-3; D unclear. The germline V gene encodes CDR1 SEHNR and CDR2 FQNEAQ (reference sequence). V was clipped by 5 bases and J by 0 bases, with 15 bases between them. The CDR3 is 16 amino acids. The CDR3 sequence: CASSATDGSSTDTQYF. CDR3 in DNA: TGTGCCAGCAGCGCAACGGACGGATCTAGCACAGATACGCAGTATTTT. Filled out from reference TRBV7-9 and TRBJ2-3, the complete variable domain reads DTGVSQNPRHKITKRGQNVTFRCDPISEHNRLYWYRQTLGQGPEFLTYFQNEAQLEKSRLLSDRFSAERPKGSFSTLEIQRTEQGDSAMYLCASSATDGSSTDTQYFGPGTRLTVL.

The sample holds many counts of this clonotype. The CDR3 DNA reads as TGCGCCAGCAGCCTTAGGGACGTTAGCAATCAGCCCCAGCATTTT. Its translation: CASSLRDVSNQPQHF. The chain links TRBV4-1 to TRBJ1-5; possibly TRBD1 for D (5 bases). CDR3 length: 15 residues. Germline V gene sequence: CDR1 MGHRA, CDR2 YSYEKL. V was pared by 4 bases and J by 0 bases, with 10 bases between.

This clonotype is medium-sized in the sample. The chain links TRBV7-6 to TRBJ2-7; 8 bases align to TRBD1. Germline V lookup: CDR1 SGHVS, CDR2 FNYEAQ. The CDR3 loop spans 16 amino acids. V trimming: 5 bases; J trimming: 0 bases; junction bases outside the gene matches: 9. CDR3 sequence reads: CASSPGQGWSSYEQYF. The CDR3 coding sequence is TGTGCCAGCAGCCCCGGACAGGGATGGAGCTCCTACGAGCAGTACTTC.